This T cell receptor (beta chain) is from a study of shared clonotypes between healthy human individuals. The protocol was immunoSEQ multiplex PCR, while the TCRdb copy is restricted to in-frame clones and leaves out a portion. The table lists about 2 million clones, about 95% of them singletons. The naive CD8 subset, CD45RO-negative cells positively selected for CCR7, excluded terminally differentiated effector memory CD45RA+ cells. The junction had 6 bases not matched to a gene; V was cut back by 3 bases and J by 6 bases. The CDR3 runs 13 residues. Germline values: CDR1 SGHDT, CDR2 YYEEEE. The material sequenced was naive CD8+ T cells sorted from blood. J is TRBJ2-7 and V is TRBV5-6, with 7 bases that match TRBD1. This sequence was found in a man aged 18 to 29 in good health. DNA of the CDR3: TGTGCCAGCAGCTCTACAGGGGCAAGCGAGCAGTACTTC. Protein: CASSSTGASEQYF.